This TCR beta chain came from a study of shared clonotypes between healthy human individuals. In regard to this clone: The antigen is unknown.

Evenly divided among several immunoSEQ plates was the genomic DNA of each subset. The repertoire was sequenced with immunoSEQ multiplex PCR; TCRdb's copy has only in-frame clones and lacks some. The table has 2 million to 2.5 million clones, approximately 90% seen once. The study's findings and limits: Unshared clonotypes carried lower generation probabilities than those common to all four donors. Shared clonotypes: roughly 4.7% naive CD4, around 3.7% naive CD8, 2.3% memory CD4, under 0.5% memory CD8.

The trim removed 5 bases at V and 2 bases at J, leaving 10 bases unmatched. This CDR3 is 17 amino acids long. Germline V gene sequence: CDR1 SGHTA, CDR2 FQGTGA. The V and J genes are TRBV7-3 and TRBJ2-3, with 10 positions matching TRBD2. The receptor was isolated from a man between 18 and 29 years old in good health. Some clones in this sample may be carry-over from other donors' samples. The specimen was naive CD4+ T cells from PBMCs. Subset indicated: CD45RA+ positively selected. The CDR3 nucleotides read TGTGCCAGCAGCCCAGCCCGGACTAGCGGATACACAGATACGCAGTATTTT. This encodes CASSPARTSGYTDTQYF.